This entry lists 29 T cell receptor beta chains sequenced from one sample in a study of control samples from healthy donors and cancer patients. Clones were read by immunoSEQ multiplex PCR, and TCRdb kept only the in-frame ones, dropping some. Recorded for this sample: around 190,000 clones. Material: blood. Receptors originate from a woman in her thirties in good health.

The chain links TRBV9 to TRBJ1-2, with D possibly matching TRBD1 (5 bases). CDR3 length: 12 amino acids. Per germline, CDR1 SGDLS and CDR2 YYNGEE. V shed 3 bases and J shed 8 bases, with 11 bases lying between them. This CDR3 is CASSERGGGYTF. The CDR3 DNA follows: TGTGCCAGCAGCGAGAGGGGTGGCGGCTACACCTTC.

The chain carries TRBV3-1 (or the pseudogene TRBV3-2) and TRBJ1-2; a weak D match, TRBD1 (5 bases). Trimming pared 0 bases from V and 8 bases from J, leaving 10 bases between. Germline values: CDR1 LGHDT, CDR2 YNNKEL (reference sequence). The CDR3 totals 13 residues. The CDR3 region is CASSQEDRRGYTF. CDR3 bases: TGTGCCAGCAGCCAAGAAGACAGACGGGGCTACACCTTC.

Turning to this clone: At one of its ends the junction is not consistent with the germline gene, which may arise from a read error. This sequence joins TRBV6-1 and TRBJ1-5; the D gene is possibly TRBD1 (5 bases). Per germline, CDR1 MNHNS and CDR2 SASEGT. The CDR3 totals 16 residues. The CDR3 region has the DNA TGTGCCAGCAGTAAAGCGGGGGGTACAGACAATCAGCCCCAGCATTTT. It yields the protein CASSKAGGTDNQPQHF.

This chain joins TRBV4-1 and TRBJ2-7; D remains ambiguous. This CDR3 has 14 amino acids. Trimming removed 2 bases at V and 1 base at J, with 9 bases between. Germline loops: CDR1 MGHRA, CDR2 YSYEKL. CDR3 nucleotide sequence: TGCGCCAGCAGCCAATCAACGGTTTCCTACGAGCAGTACTTC. This encodes CASSQSTVSYEQYF.

V and J are TRBV18 and TRBJ1-1, with TRBD1 as a possible D gene (5 bases). Germline CDR1 and CDR2: KGHSH and LQKENI. Trimming pared 3 bases from V and 4 bases from J, leaving 9 bases between. This CDR3 contains 13 residues. The DNA of the CDR3 is TGTGCCAGCTCACCGGGGCAGGTCACTGAAGCTTTCTTT. Translating it yields CASSPGQVTEAFF.

J is TRBJ2-1 and V is TRBV5-8, with 9 bases identical to TRBD2. From germline, CDR1 is SGHTS and CDR2 YDEGEE. The CDR3 is made up of 18 amino acids. J lost 0 bases, V lost 4 bases, and 11 bases had no gene match. The CDR3 loop reads CASSRTTGTSTSYNEQFF. The DNA for the CDR3 is TGTGCCAGCAGCCGAACGACCGGGACTAGCACCTCCTACAATGAGCAGTTCTTC. Filled out from reference TRBV5-8 and TRBJ2-1, the complete variable domain reads EAGVTQSPTHLIKTRGQQATLRCSPISGHTSVYWYQQALGLGLQFLLWYDEGEERNRGNFPPRFSGRQFPNYSSELNVNALELEDSALYLCASSRTTGTSTSYNEQFFGPGTRLTVL.

V is TRBV28 and J is TRBJ1-1; D call uncertain. V was clipped by 4 bases and J by 5 bases, with 11 bases between them. This CDR3 region has 13 residues. Germline V gene lookup returns CDR1 MDHEN and CDR2 SYDVKM. The CDR3 loop reads CASSSGVRTEAFF. CDR3 in DNA: TGTGCCAGCAGTTCCGGAGTACGGACTGAAGCTTTCTTT.

The chain couples TRBV6-6 to TRBJ1-4; no firm D call. This CDR3 contains 14 residues. The V end was cut by 2 bases, the J end by 6 bases, with 10 bases between. The germline V gene encodes CDR1 MNHNY and CDR2 SVGAGI (reference sequence). The CDR3 reads CASSYGVTDEKLFF. CDR3 DNA sequence: TGTGCCAGCAGTTACGGGGTTACGGATGAAAAACTGTTTTTT.

This chain links TRBV11-2 with TRBJ2-1, with 10 bases fitting TRBD2. The V segment lost 8 bases and the J segment 4 bases; nucleotides outside the gene matches: 14. The CDR3 contains 17 residues. Germline V gene data show CDR1 as SGHAT and CDR2 as FQNNGV. The CDR3 DNA follows: TGTGCCAGCGGACGACCCTTAGCGGGGGGTTCGTACAATGAGCAGTTCTTC. This gives the protein CASGRPLAGGSYNEQFF.

The V call is TRBV5-1, the J call TRBJ2-3, with 8 bases that match TRBD2. The CDR3 covers 15 residues. Germline trimming cut 0 bases from V and 3 bases from J; bases unmatched to any gene: 3. Germline assignment: CDR1 SGHRS and CDR2 YFSETQ. This chain's CDR3 is CASSLGGGRTDTQYF. For the CDR3, the DNA is TGCGCCAGCAGCTTGGGCGGGGGGAGGACAGATACGCAGTATTTT.

V usage is TRBV6-2 or TRBV6-3 and J usage is TRBJ1-4, with D possibly being TRBD1 (5 bases). The V end lost 6 bases, the J end lost 8 bases, and 19 bases lay between the germline ends. The CDR3 sequence is 15 residues long. The germline CDR1 and CDR2 sequences are MNHEY and SVGEGT. CDR3 amino acids: CASSPTRQLSEKLFF. The CDR3 DNA reads TGTGCCAGCAGCCCCACCCGACAGCTGAGCGAAAAACTGTTTTTT.

This chain's CDR3 is CASRRAGGTMNTEAFF. The CDR3 DNA sequence: TGTGCCAGCAGAAGGGCCGGTGGTACCATGAACACTGAAGCTTTCTTT. V and J are TRBV2 and TRBJ1-1; D is unresolved. The CDR3 runs to 16 residues. CDR1 and CDR2 from the germline V gene are SNHLY and FYNNEI. V lost 6 bases and J lost 0, with 17 bases in between.

The V gene is TRBV4-3, the J gene TRBJ1-2; D uncertain. The V and J ends lost 0 bases and 2 bases respectively, with 10 bases between them. Germline values: CDR1 LGHNA, CDR2 YSLEER. CDR3 size: 15 residues. The CDR3 coding sequence is TGCGCCAGCAGCCAAGAAGCTGCGGGGAACTATGGCTACACCTTC. Translating gives CASSQEAAGNYGYTF.

The chain combines TRBV28 with TRBJ1-4, with D unclear. CDR1 and CDR2 (germline): MDHEN, SYDVKM. The CDR3 is 14 amino acids. The V end was cut by 2 bases, the J end by 8 bases, with 12 bases between. CDR3 protein: CASSLEYKGEKLFF. The CDR3 nucleotides read TGTGCCAGCAGTTTAGAGTACAAGGGCGAAAAACTGTTTTTT.

The rearrangement links TRBV5-8 to TRBJ1-2; D uncertain. The germline V gene has CDR1 SGHTS and CDR2 YDEGEE. Deletions cut 3 bases from V and 4 bases from J, with 13 bases between. This CDR3 region has 14 residues. CDR3 in DNA: TGTGCCAGCAGCTCTAGAGGACTGACCTATGGCTACACCTTC. This sequence encodes CASSSRGLTYGYTF.

The chain carries TRBV2 and TRBJ1-3; possibly TRBD1 for D (5 bases). The V end lost 6 bases, the J end lost 3 bases, and 15 bases lay between the germline ends. Looked up from germline, CDR1 is SNHLY and CDR2 is FYNNEI. CDR3 length equals 15 residues. The CDR3 DNA is TGTGCCAGCAGGGGGGACGTTTCTTTTGGAAACACCATATATTTT. Amino acids: CASRGDVSFGNTIYF. Complete variable domain (other parts from reference TRBV2 and TRBJ1-3): EPEVTQTPSHQVTQMGQEVILRCVPISNHLYFYWYRQILGQKVEFLVSFYNNEISEKSEIFDDQFSVERPDGSNFTLKIRSTKLEDSAMYFCASRGDVSFGNTIYFGEGSWLTVV.

The chain employs TRBV10-3 and TRBJ2-5; D unresolved. Germline values: CDR1 ENHRY, CDR2 SYGVKD. This CDR3 region has 13 residues. Trimming took off 2 bases at V and 2 bases at J, with 6 bases between the two ends. The CDR3, as DNA: TGTGCCATCAGTGAGACACTTCAAGAGACCCAGTACTTC. Its protein product is CAISETLQETQYF.

The rearrangement joins TRBV9 to TRBJ1-1; D remains ambiguous. V was trimmed by 0 bases and J by 1 base, leaving 4 bases between them. Germline lookup yields CDR1 SGDLS and CDR2 YYNGEE. CDR3 length equals 13 residues. CDR3 loop: CASSVESNTEAFF. The CDR3 DNA reads as TGTGCCAGCAGCGTAGAATCGAACACTGAAGCTTTCTTT.

The chain joins TRBV27 to TRBJ1-6; a weak D match, TRBD1 (6 bases). The CDR3 is 15 amino acids. Trimming took 1 base from V and 9 from J, leaving 13 bases between them. CDR1 and CDR2 (germline): MNHEY, SMNVEV (reference sequence). The CDR3 coding sequence is TGTGCCAGCAGTTTATTCTCAGGGGAGTTTTCACCCCTCCACTTT. It encodes CASSLFSGEFSPLHF.

Here the CDR3 reads CASSFSLGQGADTQYF. As DNA, the CDR3 is TGTGCCAGCAGCTTCTCCTTGGGACAGGGGGCAGATACGCAGTATTTT. The rearrangement links TRBV5-8 to TRBJ2-3, with 11 nucleotides matching TRBD1. V shed 2 bases and J 4 bases; nucleotides not matched to a gene: 6. The V gene's germline CDR1 is SGHTS and CDR2 YDEGEE. CDR3 length: 16 residues.

V gene TRBV7-8 combines with J gene TRBJ1-5, with D unresolved. V was clipped by 1 base and J by 7 bases, with 20 bases between them. CDR3 size: 17 residues. Germline assignment: CDR1 SGHVS and CDR2 FQNEAQ. The CDR3 bases are TGTGCCAGCAGCTTAGGCTCATATATCGGGTGGGGACAGCCCCAGCATTTT. Its protein product is CASSLGSYIGWGQPQHF.

V usage is TRBV29-1 and J usage is TRBJ2-5; D possibly uses TRBD1 or TRBD2 (5 bases each). Germline V lookup: CDR1 SQVTM, CDR2 ANQGSEA. The length of the CDR3 is 12 residues. V lost 1 base to trimming and J lost 7 bases, with 10 bases between them. The CDR3 DNA reads TGCAGCGTTGAAGGAGGGGCCGTGACCCAGTACTTC. Its translation: CSVEGGAVTQYF.

The rearrangement links TRBV7-9 to TRBJ1-6, with D possibly being TRBD1 (5 bases). Germline V gene sequence: CDR1 SEHNR, CDR2 FQNEAQ (reference sequence). The CDR3 covers 16 residues. V lost 2 bases to trimming and J lost 4 bases, with 12 bases between them. This CDR3 reads CASSLLWGRYNSPLHF. CDR3 sequence (DNA): TGTGCCAGCAGCTTACTCTGGGGGAGGTATAATTCACCCCTCCACTTT.

This rearrangement joins TRBV13 to TRBJ1-1, with a tentative D call TRBD1 (5 bases). CDR3 size: 14 residues. Per germline, CDR1 PRHDT and CDR2 FYEKMQ (reference sequence). Trimming took off 4 bases at V and 4 bases at J, with 13 bases between the two ends. CDR3 residues: CASSWGYRSTEAFF. The CDR3 DNA follows: TGTGCCAGCAGCTGGGGGTACCGAAGCACTGAAGCTTTCTTT.

This sequence joins TRBV19 and TRBJ1-2; D is ambiguous. Germline V lookup: CDR1 LNHDA, CDR2 SQIVND (reference sequence). This CDR3 region has 14 residues. The V and J ends lost 7 bases and 2 bases respectively, with 14 bases between them. The CDR3 sequence is CASTRTDGNYGYTF. For the CDR3, the DNA is TGTGCCAGTACGAGGACCGATGGAAACTATGGCTACACCTTC.

CDR3 amino acids: CASSPRLGPGTERRNTEAFF. The CDR3 DNA is TGTGCCAGCAGCCCTCGACTAGGCCCCGGGACAGAAAGGAGGAACACTGAAGCTTTCTTT. The J gene is TRBJ1-1, the V gene TRBV11-3; 7 bases agree with TRBD1. V lost 5 bases to trimming and J lost 1 base; unmatched junction nucleotides: 22. CDR1 and CDR2 from the germline V gene are SGHNT and YENEEA. The CDR3 loop spans 20 amino acids.

The chain is built from TRBV19 and TRBJ2-7, with D perhaps assigned TRBD1 or TRBD2 (5 bases each). There are 14 residues in the CDR3. Looked up from germline, CDR1 is LNHDA and CDR2 is SQIVND (reference sequence). V was trimmed by 8 bases and J by 2 bases, leaving 16 bases between them. The CDR3 nucleotides are TGTGCCAGTTCCTGGGGGACGGATACCTACGAGCAGTACTTC. The encoded protein is CASSWGTDTYEQYF.

This sequence joins TRBV3-1 (or the pseudogene TRBV3-2) and TRBJ2-3; maybe TRBD1 (6 bases). The CDR3 loop spans 17 amino acids. Trimming removed 1 base from V and 0 bases from J, with 14 bases in between. Germline V gives CDR1 LGHDT, CDR2 YNNKEL (reference sequence). For the CDR3, the DNA is TGTGCCAGCAGCCAAGGTCCATGGACAGAGAGCACAGATACGCAGTATTTT. It is translated as CASSQGPWTESTDTQYF.

The gene calls are TRBV4-1 and TRBJ2-2, with a possible D match to TRBD2 (6 bases). Trimming removed 2 bases at V and 4 bases at J, with 17 bases between. Germline CDR1 reads MGHRA; CDR2 reads YSYEKL. There are 17 residues in the CDR3. CDR3 protein: CASSQPGALQLTGELFF. Here the CDR3 DNA reads TGCGCCAGCAGCCAACCGGGAGCCCTTCAACTCACCGGGGAGCTGTTTTTT.